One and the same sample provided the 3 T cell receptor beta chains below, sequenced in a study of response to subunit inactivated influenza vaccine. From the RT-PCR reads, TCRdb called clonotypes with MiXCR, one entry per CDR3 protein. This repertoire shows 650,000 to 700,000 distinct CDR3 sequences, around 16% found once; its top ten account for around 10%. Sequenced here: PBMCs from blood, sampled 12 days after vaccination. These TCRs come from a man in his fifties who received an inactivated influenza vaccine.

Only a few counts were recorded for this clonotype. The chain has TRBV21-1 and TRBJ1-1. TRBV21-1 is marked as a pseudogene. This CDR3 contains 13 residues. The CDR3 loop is CASSDPVNTEAFF. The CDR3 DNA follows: TGTGCCAGCAGCGACCCAGTGAACACTGAAGCTTTCTTT.

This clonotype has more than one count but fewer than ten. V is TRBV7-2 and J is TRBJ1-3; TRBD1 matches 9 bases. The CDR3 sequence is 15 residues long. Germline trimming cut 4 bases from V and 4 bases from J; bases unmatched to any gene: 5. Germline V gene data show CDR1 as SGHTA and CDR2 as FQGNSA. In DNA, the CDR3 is TGTGCCAGCAGCTCGACAGGGACAGGGGGAAACACCATATATTTT. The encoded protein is CASSSTGTGGNTIYF.

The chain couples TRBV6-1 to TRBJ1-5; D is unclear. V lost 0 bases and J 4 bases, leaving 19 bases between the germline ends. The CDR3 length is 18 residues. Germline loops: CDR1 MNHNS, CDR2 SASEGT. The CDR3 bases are TGTGCCAGCAGTGAAGCGACGGTTTTAGGGTTTAGAAATCAGCCCCAGCATTTT. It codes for CASSEATVLGFRNQPQHF.